This T cell receptor beta chain was sequenced in a study of siplizumab effects on memory and regulatory T cells (dated by TCRdb to about 2019). With respect to the entire study: The study examined how the anti-CD2 antibody siplizumab affects alloreactive T-cell subsets in allogeneic mixed lymphocyte reactions built from human PBMCs.

Trimmed from V: 5 bases; trimmed from J: 5 bases; junction bases lacking a gene match: 15. The cysteine opens and the phenylalanine closes a CDR3 of 17 amino acids. Solely the CDR3 DNA is kept, with 51 bases framed from the first base. The germline V gene (reference sequence) yields MNHEY for CDR1 and SMNVEV for CDR2. Sorted unstimulated T cells and proliferating T cells recovered from mixed lymphocyte reactions were subjected to TCRbeta CDR3 sequencing. Fresh whole blood from around eleven HLA-typed healthy donors served as the source for isolating PBMCs. To map where alloreactive clones came from, unstimulated CD4+ regulatory T cells were FACS-sorted. The library came from the immunoSEQ multiplex PCR assay. Each sample had 85,000 to 100,000 TCR templates assayed by the deep sequencing platform. Genomic DNA extracted from sorted T cells was used for TCRbeta CDR3 sequencing. In the authors' own workflow: The R programming language was used for the clonal analysis of the TCRbeta CDR3 data. Alloreactive CD4+ and CD8+ clones were defined by comparing unstimulated samples with post-reaction CFSE-low samples. Regulatory or non-regulatory origin was assigned to alloreactive CD4+ clones by matching of sequences to sorted unstimulated Treg and non-Treg repertoires. This is the immuneACCESS table as TCRdb keeps it, with only in-frame sequences that have V and J called. A part of the clones is gone; compared with another copy, unresolved V genes explain less than half, and the rest is unexplained. The DNA gave D and trimming, while V, J and clone size come from that table. This sample gives some 70,000 clones in total; around 90% of them show up just once. The top ten clonotypes cover around 1.8% of the sample.

Of note for this clone: The target of this receptor is not known. Base qualities are not provided; no much larger clone lies one nucleotide away.

The paper's findings and limits, for the study overall: The cumulative frequency of alloreactive sequences traceable to unstimulated CD4+ memory T cells was significantly reduced by siplizumab. A naive or memory phenotype could not be assigned to roughly 80-97% of proliferating CD4+ or CD8+ clones. Among mappable alloreactive CD4+ clones, an average Treg-derived fraction of 68.8% was observed with siplizumab, compared with 25% to 30% in control reactions. Whether proliferating Tregs from siplizumab cultures actually had suppressive function was not functionally confirmed. Compared with memory T cells, unstimulated naive T cells appeared more diverse, and naive cells seemed to make a substantial contribution to the alloresponse. Because sequences at frequencies below about 10^-5 were poorly captured, only a minor fraction of alloreactive clones could be mapped back to unstimulated subsets.

The chain is made from TRBV27 and TRBJ2-7, with TRBD2 identical over 10 junction bases. What was sequenced was Tregs sorted from blood. The clonotype originates from a human donor in good health. The CDR3 here reads CASSPKSLLAGFNEQYF. The nucleotide sequence reads as follows: TGTGCCAGCAGTCCGAAATCCTTACTAGCGGGATTCAACGAGCAGTACTTC.